These T cell receptor beta chains were read from a single sample in a study of OX40 agonist ivuxolimab in advanced cancers. Profiled with immunoSEQ multiplex PCR; TCRdb holds only in-frame clones, not every one. The data show 40,000 to 50,000 clones, over 80% seen once. The specimen was CD4+ or CD8+ T cells sorted from blood, collected in a trial of the OX40 agonist ivuxolimab. Source of these receptors: an adult with an advanced solid tumor such as melanoma, head and neck, liver or kidney cancer. Each CDR3 is given with its conserved first and last residue. Fields, in order: CDR3 protein, CDR3 DNA, D gene, J gene, clone size, V gene. D genes are given only for firm matches. A clone size is listed for some rows: how often the clone was seen (once, few, many), or a class if it is expanded.

cdr3_aa: CAISPGGAPGANVLTF
cdr3_nt: TGTGCCATCAGCCCAGGGGGCGCCCCTGGGGCCAACGTCCTGACTTTC
d_call: TRBD1
j_call: TRBJ2-6
clone_size: NA
v_call: TRBV10-3

cdr3_aa: CASSLFQRDTYEQYF
cdr3_nt: TGTGCCAGCAGCTTGTTCCAGCGGGACACCTACGAGCAGTACTTC
d_call: NA
j_call: TRBJ2-7
clone_size: NA
v_call: TRBV5-4

cdr3_aa: CASSSPYNEQFF
cdr3_nt: TGTGCCAGCAGTTCGCCCTACAATGAGCAGTTCTTC
d_call: NA
j_call: TRBJ2-1
clone_size: NA
v_call: TRBV28

cdr3_aa: CASSSGGRPTYEQYF
cdr3_nt: TGTGCCAGCAGCTCGGGCGGGAGGCCGACCTACGAGCAGTACTTC
d_call: TRBD2
j_call: TRBJ2-7
clone_size: NA
v_call: TRBV11-3

cdr3_aa: CASSLQGPTGELFF
cdr3_nt: TGTGCCAGCAGTCTACAGGGACCCACCGGGGAGCTGTTTTTT
d_call: NA
j_call: TRBJ2-2
clone_size: NA
v_call: TRBV2

cdr3_aa: CATRPHLSSGNTIYF
cdr3_nt: TGCGCCACCCGGCCCCATCTTAGCTCTGGAAACACCATATATTTT
d_call: NA
j_call: TRBJ1-3
clone_size: NA
v_call: TRBV5-1

cdr3_aa: CASSLAVGSSGANVLTF
cdr3_nt: TGCGCCAGCAGCTTGGCCGTCGGTTCCTCTGGGGCCAACGTCCTGACTTTC
d_call: NA
j_call: TRBJ2-6
clone_size: NA
v_call: TRBV5-1

cdr3_aa: CASSFREETQYF
cdr3_nt: TGCGCCAGCAGTTTCAGGGAAGAGACCCAGTACTTC
d_call: NA
j_call: TRBJ2-5
clone_size: NA
v_call: TRBV10-2

cdr3_aa: CAWSGGGSSGYTF
cdr3_nt: TGTGCCTGGAGTGGGGGGGGCTCTAGTGGCTACACCTTC
d_call: NA
j_call: TRBJ1-2
clone_size: NA
v_call: TRBV30

cdr3_aa: CATMGADTQYF
cdr3_nt: TGTGCCACCATGGGGGCAGATACGCAGTATTTT
d_call: NA
j_call: TRBJ2-3
clone_size: once
v_call: TRBV7-9

cdr3_aa: CASSYSRAETQYF
cdr3_nt: TGTGCCAGCAGTTACTCCAGGGCAGAGACCCAGTACTTC
d_call: NA
j_call: TRBJ2-5
clone_size: NA
v_call: TRBV6-5

cdr3_aa: CASSYVAGGYNEQFF
cdr3_nt: TGTGCCAGCAGTTACGTTGCGGGAGGGTACAATGAGCAGTTCTTC
d_call: TRBD2
j_call: TRBJ2-1
clone_size: NA
v_call: TRBV6-5

cdr3_aa: CASSRTAGGTMRSYEQYF
cdr3_nt: TGTGCCAGCTCCCGGACGGCGGGAGGGACTATGCGCTCCTACGAGCAATACTTC
d_call: TRBD2
j_call: TRBJ2-7
clone_size: NA
v_call: TRBV9

cdr3_aa: CANHRVNTEAFF
cdr3_nt: TGTGCCAACCACAGGGTGAACACTGAAGCTTTCTTT
d_call: NA
j_call: TRBJ1-1
clone_size: NA
v_call: TRBV7-9

cdr3_aa: CASSRNLYEQYF
cdr3_nt: TGTGCCAGCAGTCGTAACCTCTACGAGCAGTACTTC
d_call: NA
j_call: TRBJ2-7
clone_size: NA
v_call: TRBV28

cdr3_aa: CATSRALQETQYF
cdr3_nt: TGTGCCACCAGCAGAGCCTTACAAGAGACCCAGTACTTC
d_call: NA
j_call: TRBJ2-5
clone_size: NA
v_call: TRBV15

cdr3_aa: CASSVRDRLSYGYTF
cdr3_nt: TGTGCCAGCAGTGTCCGGGACAGACTATCCTATGGCTACACCTTC
d_call: TRBD1
j_call: TRBJ1-2
clone_size: NA
v_call: TRBV28

cdr3_aa: CASRVQETQYF
cdr3_nt: TGTGCCAGCAGGGTCCAAGAGACCCAGTACTTC
d_call: NA
j_call: TRBJ2-5
clone_size: NA
v_call: TRBV28

cdr3_aa: CSVVPRASSMNTEAFF
cdr3_nt: TGCAGCGTTGTGCCCAGGGCATCCTCTATGAACACTGAAGCTTTCTTT
d_call: NA
j_call: TRBJ1-1
clone_size: NA
v_call: TRBV29-1

cdr3_aa: CASSLDRTGVGETQYF
cdr3_nt: TGTGCCAGCAGCTTGGATAGGACAGGGGTTGGGGAGACCCAGTACTTC
d_call: TRBD1
j_call: TRBJ2-5
clone_size: NA
v_call: TRBV5-4

cdr3_aa: CASSLWSNQPQHF
cdr3_nt: TGTGCCAGCAGCCTTTGGAGCAATCAGCCCCAGCATTTT
d_call: NA
j_call: TRBJ1-5
clone_size: NA
v_call: TRBV7-6

cdr3_aa: CASGPRPSEQYF
cdr3_nt: TGTGCCAGCGGCCCTCGCCCGTCGGAGCAGTACTTC
d_call: NA
j_call: TRBJ2-7
clone_size: NA
v_call: TRBV2

cdr3_aa: CASSDRTYTGELFF
cdr3_nt: TGTGCCAGCAGTGACAGGACTTACACCGGGGAGCTGTTTTTT
d_call: NA
j_call: TRBJ2-2
clone_size: once
v_call: TRBV25-1

cdr3_aa: CASRRAGDTQYF
cdr3_nt: TGTGCCAGCCGGAGGGCCGGGGATACGCAGTATTTT
d_call: NA
j_call: TRBJ2-3
clone_size: NA
v_call: TRBV6-6

cdr3_aa: CAWSDTGVFGDTRYF
cdr3_nt: TGTGCCTGGAGTGACACGGGAGTTTTCGGAGATACGCGGTATTTT
d_call: NA
j_call: TRBJ2-3
clone_size: NA
v_call: TRBV30

cdr3_aa: CASSFGWSSGNTIYF
cdr3_nt: TGTGCCAGCAGCTTTGGGTGGAGCTCTGGAAACACCATATATTTT
d_call: NA
j_call: TRBJ1-3
clone_size: NA
v_call: TRBV5-4

cdr3_aa: CASGRAEQFF
cdr3_nt: TGTGCTAGTGGGAGGGCTGAGCAGTTCTTC
d_call: NA
j_call: TRBJ2-1
clone_size: NA
v_call: TRBV12-5

cdr3_aa: CASSLARPSAPGWNEQFF
cdr3_nt: TGTGCCAGCAGCTTAGCCAGGCCTAGCGCACCTGGTTGGAATGAGCAGTTCTTC
d_call: NA
j_call: TRBJ2-1
clone_size: NA
v_call: TRBV7-6

cdr3_aa: CASSPNRGPDTQYF
cdr3_nt: TGTGCCAGCAGCCCCAACCGTGGGCCAGATACGCAGTATTTT
d_call: NA
j_call: TRBJ2-3
clone_size: NA
v_call: TRBV7-2

cdr3_aa: CASSSLAGLTDTQYF
cdr3_nt: TGTGCCAGCAGCTCACTAGCGGGACTCACAGATACGCAGTATTTT
d_call: TRBD2
j_call: TRBJ2-3
clone_size: once
v_call: TRBV7-6

cdr3_aa: CASRSLSGGMGYEQYF
cdr3_nt: TGTGCCAGCAGGTCCCTTAGCGGGGGTATGGGATACGAGCAGTACTTC
d_call: TRBD2
j_call: TRBJ2-7
clone_size: medium-sized
v_call: TRBV28

cdr3_aa: CASSGSGNTIYF
cdr3_nt: TGTGCCAGCAGCGGCTCTGGAAACACCATATATTTT
d_call: NA
j_call: TRBJ1-3
clone_size: NA
v_call: TRBV25-1

cdr3_aa: CASSRWNEQFF
cdr3_nt: TGTGCCAGTAGTAGATGGAATGAGCAGTTCTTC
d_call: NA
j_call: TRBJ2-1
clone_size: NA
v_call: TRBV19

cdr3_aa: CASSKDRGLSEAFF
cdr3_nt: TGTGCCAGCAGTAAGGACAGGGGGCTCTCTGAAGCTTTCTTT
d_call: TRBD1
j_call: TRBJ1-1
clone_size: NA
v_call: TRBV11-2

cdr3_aa: CASSLTTGSRTGELFF
cdr3_nt: TGTGCCAGCAGCTTGACCACAGGGTCGAGAACCGGGGAGCTGTTTTTT
d_call: NA
j_call: TRBJ2-2
clone_size: NA
v_call: TRBV5-6

cdr3_aa: CASSQGSRSTQYF
cdr3_nt: TGCGCCAGCAGCCAAGGGTCTCGGAGTACGCAGTATTTT
d_call: NA
j_call: TRBJ2-3
clone_size: NA
v_call: TRBV4-3

cdr3_aa: CASSPQGPYNEQFF
cdr3_nt: TGTGCCAGCAGCCCCCAGGGTCCATACAATGAGCAGTTCTTC
d_call: NA
j_call: TRBJ2-1
clone_size: NA
v_call: TRBV5-4

cdr3_aa: CASSLSQPNQPQHF
cdr3_nt: TGTGCCAGCAGCTTAAGTCAACCGAATCAGCCCCAGCATTTT
d_call: NA
j_call: TRBJ1-5
clone_size: NA
v_call: TRBV7-2

cdr3_aa: CASTYSRGSDEQFF
cdr3_nt: TGTGCCAGCACCTATTCCAGGGGATCTGATGAGCAGTTCTTC
d_call: NA
j_call: TRBJ2-1
clone_size: NA
v_call: TRBV27

cdr3_aa: CASTLLERLAGELFF
cdr3_nt: TGTGCCAGCACTCTTCTGGAGCGTTTGGCCGGGGAGCTGTTTTTT
d_call: NA
j_call: TRBJ2-2
clone_size: NA
v_call: TRBV2

cdr3_aa: CASSLGVLSSGNTIYF
cdr3_nt: TGTGCCAGCAGCTTAGGGGTGTTAAGCTCTGGAAACACCATATATTTT
d_call: NA
j_call: TRBJ1-3
clone_size: NA
v_call: TRBV7-9